These 28 T cell receptor beta chains were sequenced from one sample in a study of T cell responses to AZD1222 COVID-19 vaccine. Clones were read by immunoSEQ multiplex PCR, and TCRdb kept only the in-frame ones, dropping some. The profile covers more than 100,000 clones, with over 75% appearing a single time and approximately 6.6% taken by the ten largest. The sample was peripheral blood, taken on day 0 of AZD1222 vaccination. These TCRs come from an adult in good health.

This rearrangement joins TRBV30 to TRBJ1-1; a possible D gene is TRBD1 (5 bases). The CDR3 runs to 11 residues. The ends were cut back, 5 bases at V and 1 base at J, with 5 bases in the middle. Germline values: CDR1 GTSNPN, CDR2 SVGIG (reference sequence). CDR3 residues: CAWGGNTEAFF. CDR3 coding DNA: TGTGCCTGGGGGGGGAACACTGAAGCTTTCTTT.

This sequence joins TRBV27 and TRBJ1-6; D is undetermined. Germline V CDR1 and CDR2: MNHEY, SMNVEV (reference sequence). V was shortened by 6 bases and J by 12 bases, with 9 bases between the two germline ends. The CDR3 length is 11 residues. The CDR3 DNA follows: TGTGCCAGCAGCCACCTGGGACCCCTCCACTTT. It specifies CASSHLGPLHF.

V is TRBV7-2 and J is TRBJ2-1, with 8 bases identical to TRBD1. From germline, CDR1 is SGHTA and CDR2 FQGNSA. V shed 5 bases and J 7 bases; nucleotides not matched to a gene: 10. The length of the CDR3 is 15 residues. CDR3 protein: CASSPRQGSTNEQFF. The CDR3 DNA reads as TGTGCCAGCAGCCCAAGACAGGGGAGTACGAATGAGCAGTTCTTC.

Here the CDR3 reads CASIPPGLLSSEQFF. The CDR3 coding sequence is TGTGCCAGCATCCCTCCCGGACTACTTTCCAGTGAGCAGTTCTTC. The V call is TRBV7-2, the J call TRBJ2-1, with D perhaps TRBD2 (6 bases). Deletions cut 7 bases from V and 9 bases from J, with 22 bases between. CDR1 SGHTA and CDR2 FQGNSA come from the germline V gene. This CDR3 spans 15 amino acids.

This clone was seen once. V gene TRBV6-1 combines with J gene TRBJ2-1, with D unclear. With 1 base removed from V and 8 bases from J, the gap between germline ends came to 12 bases. There are 14 residues in the CDR3. Germline V gene data show CDR1 as MNHNS and CDR2 as SASEGT. The CDR3 coding sequence is TGTGCCAGCAGTGAAGGAGAGGCGAGCGATGAGCAGTTCTTC. This translates into CASSEGEASDEQFF.

This clone was counted a single time. The J gene is TRBJ2-7, the V gene TRBV11-3; D unclear. Germline CDR1 and CDR2: SGHNT and YENEEA. V was shortened by 4 bases and J by 6 bases, with 16 bases between the two germline ends. This CDR3 spans 14 amino acids. CDR3 coding DNA: TGTGCCAGCAGCTCGTGGACCCAAAGGGTCGAGCAGTACTTC. The encoded protein is CASSSWTQRVEQYF. The whole variable domain, remainder taken from reference TRBV11-3 and TRBJ2-7, is EAGVVQSPRYKIIEKKQPVAFWCNPISGHNTLYWYLQNLGQGPELLIRYENEEAVDDSQLPKDRFSAERLKGVDSTLKIQPAELGDSAVYLCASSSWTQRVEQYFGPGTRLTVT.

The chain has TRBV27 and TRBJ2-7; 7 bases are a match to TRBD1. The CDR3 runs 14 residues. Losses at the gene ends were 4 bases for V and 2 bases for J; bases not matched to a gene: 5. Germline V gene lookup returns CDR1 MNHEY and CDR2 SMNVEV (reference sequence). The CDR3 loop reads CASSSGQPPYEQYF. The CDR3 DNA sequence: TGTGCCAGCAGTTCGGGACAGCCACCCTACGAGCAGTACTTC.

The V and J genes are TRBV7-9 and TRBJ2-7; 12 bases align to TRBD1. The length of the CDR3 is 14 residues. V dropped 4 bases and J dropped 4; count of bases not matched to a gene: 2. Germline CDR1 is SEHNR and CDR2 is FQNEAQ (reference sequence). The CDR3 region has the DNA TGTGCCAGCAGCTCGGGACAGGGGGCTTACGAGCAGTACTTC. It translates to CASSSGQGAYEQYF.

The chain employs TRBV2 and TRBJ1-2; 7 bases map to TRBD1. The germline V gene has CDR1 SNHLY and CDR2 FYNNEI. V shed 4 bases, J shed 2 bases, and the junction held 7 bases outside the gene matches. The CDR3 extends over 15 amino acids. The chain's CDR3 is CASSVARGRNYGYTF. The DNA for the CDR3 is TGTGCCAGCAGTGTTGCAAGGGGGCGGAACTATGGCTACACCTTC.

The chain links TRBV5-1 to TRBJ1-3, with 7 bases matching TRBD1. The ends lost 0 bases at V and 3 bases at J; junction bases unmatched: 3. CDR3 length: 15 residues. Germline V gene lookup returns CDR1 SGHRS and CDR2 YFSETQ. The CDR3 sequence is CASSLEGASGNTIYF. Written as DNA, the CDR3 is TGCGCCAGCAGCTTGGAGGGGGCGAGTGGAAACACCATATATTTT.

This sequence joins TRBV4-1 and TRBJ1-2; no definite D call. The germline V gene has CDR1 MGHRA and CDR2 YSYEKL. This CDR3 is built from 14 residues. Trimming stripped 7 bases from V and 2 bases from J, with 14 bases between. The CDR3 loop is CASTLELGNYGYTF. The DNA for the CDR3 is TGCGCCAGCACCCTTGAGCTGGGAAACTATGGCTACACCTTC.

A few counts support this clone. This sequence joins TRBV4-2 and TRBJ2-7; perhaps TRBD1 as D (6 bases). The length of the CDR3 is 15 residues. CDR1 is LGHNA, CDR2 YNFKEQ, per germline. The V end lost 0 bases, the J end lost 3 bases, and 12 bases lay between the germline ends. CDR3 amino acids: CASSQDETGSYEQYF. Written as DNA, the CDR3 is TGTGCCAGCAGCCAAGATGAGACAGGAAGCTACGAGCAGTACTTC.

This chain joins TRBV5-6 and TRBJ1-2; D possibly corresponds to TRBD1 (6 bases). The V gene's germline CDR1 is SGHDT and CDR2 YYEEEE. The CDR3 is 17 amino acids. V shed 4 bases and J shed 4 bases, with 23 bases lying between them. CDR3 residues: CASSIVRKGGPTYGYTF. The CDR3 DNA is TGTGCCAGCAGCATTGTTCGTAAGGGGGGCCCTACCTATGGCTACACCTTC.

The chain combines TRBV6-5 with TRBJ1-3; TRBD1 matches 10 bases. Germline loops: CDR1 MNHEY, CDR2 SVGAGI. This CDR3 has 14 amino acids. J lost 3 bases, V lost 7 bases, and 3 bases had no gene match. CDR3 protein: CASKGDRGGNTIYF. The DNA of the CDR3 is TGTGCCAGCAAAGGGGACAGGGGTGGAAACACCATATATTTT.

J is TRBJ2-7 and V is TRBV2, with 8 bases matching TRBD2. The CDR3 runs 13 residues. The germline CDR1 and CDR2 sequences are SNHLY and FYNNEI. Trimming took 4 bases from V and 7 from J; bases not matched to a gene: 6. The CDR3 protein is CASSVRTGGEQYF. The CDR3 DNA reads as TGTGCCAGCAGTGTTAGGACGGGAGGGGAGCAGTACTTC.

The count of this clone is one. The gene calls are TRBV28 and TRBJ1-4; D possibly corresponds to TRBD1 (6 bases). The CDR3 consists of 13 residues. Trimming left V 7 bases short and J 7 bases short, with 13 bases between. The germline V gene encodes CDR1 MDHEN and CDR2 SYDVKM. The CDR3 DNA reads as TGTGCCAGCAAGCAGGGGATCCCTGAAAAACTGTTTTTT. Translated: CASKQGIPEKLFF.

The chain recombines TRBV28 with TRBJ1-6; TRBD1 matches at 7 bases. The junction had 10 bases not matched to a gene; V was cut back by 7 bases and J by 7 bases. Germline V gene sequence: CDR1 MDHEN, CDR2 SYDVKM. The CDR3 has 15 residues. CDR3 in amino acids: CASTRRGQLNSPLHF. In DNA form, the CDR3 reads TGTGCCAGCACCCGCCGGGGACAGTTAAATTCACCCCTCCACTTT.

This chain connects TRBV28 to TRBJ2-4; TRBD2 aligns across 9 bases. The CDR3 covers 16 residues. CDR1 is MDHEN and CDR2 is SYDVKM in the germline V gene. V was clipped by 4 bases and J by 4 bases; unmatched bases: 8. This CDR3 reads CASSSGSGGLKNIQYF. The CDR3 coding sequence is TGTGCCAGCAGTTCGGGTAGCGGGGGCCTGAAAAACATTCAGTACTTC.

J is TRBJ2-3 and V is TRBV5-6, with D perhaps TRBD1 (5 bases). CDR3 size: 15 residues. Between the trimmed V and J ends, which lost 2 bases and 4 bases, there was a span of 14 bases. Germline CDR1 and CDR2: SGHDT and YYEEEE. The CDR3 loop reads CASSFSPDNSDTQYF. In DNA, the CDR3 is TGTGCCAGCAGCTTCAGCCCGGACAATTCAGATACGCAGTATTTT.

The CDR3 sequence is CASSLATGTGGNEQFF. The CDR3 region has the DNA TGTGCCAGCAGTCTTGCGACCGGGACAGGGGGGAATGAGCAGTTCTTC. This chain links TRBV28 with TRBJ2-1; TRBD1 matches 11 bases. CDR3 size: 16 residues. V lost 5 bases to trimming and J lost 7 bases; unmatched junction nucleotides: 10. The germline gives CDR1 MDHEN, CDR2 SYDVKM.

CDR3 region: CASSERAGFTEKLFF. The CDR3 DNA reads TGTGCCAGCAGTGAACGGGCAGGCTTTACGGAAAAACTGTTTTTT. This chain joins TRBV2 and TRBJ1-4; D remains ambiguous. The CDR3 sequence is 15 residues long. Trimming took off 2 bases at V and 8 bases at J, with 15 bases between the two ends. CDR1 and CDR2 from the germline V gene are SNHLY and FYNNEI.

The CDR3 DNA reads as TGTGCCAGCAGCTTACTTTCTGGGGCCAACGTCCTGACTTTC. Its translation: CASSLLSGANVLTF. V gene TRBV11-3 combines with J gene TRBJ2-6; no reliable D call. Looked up from germline, CDR1 is SGHNT and CDR2 is YENEEA. The CDR3 covers 14 residues. V shed 2 bases and J shed 1 base, with 3 bases lying between them. Complete variable domain (other parts from reference TRBV11-3 and TRBJ2-6): EAGVVQSPRYKIIEKKQPVAFWCNPISGHNTLYWYLQNLGQGPELLIRYENEEAVDDSQLPKDRFSAERLKGVDSTLKIQPAELGDSAVYLCASSLLSGANVLTFGAGSRLTVL.

This chain connects TRBV29-1 to TRBJ2-6; D unresolved. Deletions cut 4 bases from V and 0 bases from J, with 4 bases between. Looked up from germline, CDR1 is SQVTM and CDR2 is ANQGSEA. The CDR3 totals 13 residues. The CDR3 loop reads CSVVASGANVLTF. The CDR3 nucleotides are TGCAGCGTTGTGGCCTCTGGGGCCAACGTCCTGACTTTC.

The chain uses TRBV19 and TRBJ2-7; D might be TRBD1 or TRBD2, each matching 5 bases. CDR1 and CDR2 (germline): LNHDA, SQIVND (reference sequence). CDR3 length: 13 amino acids. Trimming took off 6 bases at V and 4 bases at J, with 13 bases between the two ends. The CDR3 nucleotides read TGTGCCAGTAGCGCCGGGACCTCGTACGAGCAGTACTTC. Amino acid sequence: CASSAGTSYEQYF.

This clone was recorded once. CDR3 amino acids: CASSQQGGSYNSPLHF. In DNA, the CDR3 is TGTGCCAGCAGCCAACAGGGAGGCTCCTATAATTCACCCCTCCACTTT. V is TRBV3-1 (or the pseudogene TRBV3-2) and J is TRBJ1-6, with a possible D match to TRBD1 (5 bases). The CDR3 is 16 amino acids. The ends were cut back, 2 bases at V and 0 bases at J, with 8 bases in the middle. From germline, CDR1 is LGHDT and CDR2 YNNKEL (reference sequence).

The chain joins TRBV28 to TRBJ2-1, with 8 bases aligning to TRBD2. CDR1 is MDHEN and CDR2 is SYDVKM in the germline V gene. CDR3 length: 15 residues. J gave up 9 bases and V 3 bases, and 10 bases lay outside the gene matches. CDR3 protein: CASSFGRGAVGEQFF. The CDR3 nucleotides read TGTGCCAGCAGTTTCGGGCGGGGGGCAGTCGGTGAGCAGTTCTTC.

The chain carries TRBV3-1 (or the pseudogene TRBV3-2) and TRBJ2-1; D may match TRBD1 or TRBD2 (5 bases each). Germline values: CDR1 LGHDT, CDR2 YNNKEL (reference sequence). The CDR3 totals 20 residues. V lost 6 bases and J 4 bases, leaving 31 bases between the germline ends. The CDR3 protein is CASSPQPSGTRLSPYNEQFF. CDR3 nucleotide sequence: TGTGCCAGCAGTCCTCAACCTTCCGGGACCAGATTATCCCCTTACAATGAGCAGTTCTTC.

J is TRBJ1-1 and V is TRBV10-3; D not certain. Between the trimmed V and J ends, which lost 9 bases and 4 bases, there was a span of 18 bases. The CDR3 loop spans 14 amino acids. Germline lookup yields CDR1 ENHRY and CDR2 SYGVKD. The CDR3 protein is CAISRPKGLTEAFF. The CDR3 nucleotides read TGTGCCATTTCCCGCCCGAAAGGACTCACTGAAGCTTTCTTT.